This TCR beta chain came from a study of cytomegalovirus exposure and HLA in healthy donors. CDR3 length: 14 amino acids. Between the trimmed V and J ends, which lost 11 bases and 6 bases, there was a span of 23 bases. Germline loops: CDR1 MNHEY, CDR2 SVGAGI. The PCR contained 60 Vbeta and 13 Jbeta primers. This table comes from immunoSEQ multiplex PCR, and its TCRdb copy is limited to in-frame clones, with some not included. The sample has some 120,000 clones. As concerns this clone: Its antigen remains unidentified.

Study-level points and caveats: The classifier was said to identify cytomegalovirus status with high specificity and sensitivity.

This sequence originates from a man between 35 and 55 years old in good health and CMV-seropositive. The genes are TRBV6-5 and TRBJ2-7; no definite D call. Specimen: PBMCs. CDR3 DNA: TGTGCCTCGAAGGCGGCAGCCTCTACGATCGAGCAGTACTTC. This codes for CASKAAASTIEQYF.